The clone carrying this T cell receptor beta chain was observed once. Its matching antigen is unknown. PCR employed 60 Vbeta and 13 Jbeta primers. Generated by immunoSEQ multiplex PCR, the TCRdb table keeps only in-frame clones and is missing some. Found here are 150,000 or so clones, approximately 80% of them singletons; the top ten hold roughly 13%. The data stem from a study of cytomegalovirus exposure and HLA in healthy donors. This CDR3 spans 11 amino acids. The germline V gene encodes CDR1 SQVTM and CDR2 ANQGSEA. The ends were cut back, 4 bases at V and 1 base at J, with 5 bases in the middle. Study-wide results and limits: In vitro checks showed that a few CMV-associated chains really do target CMV antigens.

This sequence was found in a man younger than 45 in good health and CMV-seropositive. Sequenced: PBMCs. The J gene is TRBJ2-7, the V gene TRBV29-1; no definite D call. CDR3 in amino acids: CSVGDSYEQYF. CDR3 DNA sequence: TGCAGCGTTGGCGATTCCTACGAGCAGTACTTC.